These 31 T cell receptor beta chains came from one sample sequenced in a study of shared clonotypes between healthy human individuals. Profiling relied on immunoSEQ multiplex PCR, and the TCRdb table lists in-frame clones only, not all of them. The sample carries fewer than 1.4 million clones, approximately 80% recorded once. Sequencing was done on a sample of memory CD4+ T cells from PBMCs. Subset described: CD45RA-negative fraction. These receptors were taken from a man between 18 and 29 years old in good health. Some clones in this sample may be carry-over from other donors' samples.

V gene TRBV5-1 combines with J gene TRBJ2-2; TRBD2 aligns across 8 bases. The CDR3 has 15 amino acids. V shed 5 bases, J shed 6 bases, and the junction held 9 bases outside the gene matches. Per germline, CDR1 SGHRS and CDR2 YFSETQ. In nucleotides, the CDR3 is TGCGCCAGCAGAGCCCAAGCGGGAGTGCCCGGGGAGCTGTTTTTT. It encodes CASRAQAGVPGELFF.

This clone showed up just a few times. Additional DNA sequences in this sample encode the identical CDR3. The gene calls are TRBV28 and TRBJ1-4, with a weak D call TRBD1 (5 bases). CDR1 and CDR2 (germline): MDHEN, SYDVKM. The CDR3 runs 15 residues. Trimming pared 4 bases from V and 0 bases from J, leaving 9 bases between. The CDR3, as DNA: TGTGCCAGCAGTTCCCAAGGGGCAACTAATGAAAAACTGTTTTTT. This sequence encodes CASSSQGATNEKLFF.

This clone was seen just once. The chain links TRBV15 to TRBJ2-2; D might be TRBD1 (6 bases). V was shortened by 1 base and J by 7 bases, with 7 bases between the two germline ends. Germline lookup yields CDR1 LNHNV and CDR2 YYDKDF (reference sequence). CDR3 length: 13 amino acids. The CDR3 coding sequence is TGTGCCACCAGCAGAGGAGGGGGCGGGGAGCTGTTTTTT. This gives the protein CATSRGGGGELFF.

The chain has TRBV18 and TRBJ1-1; the D is unclear. The CDR3 has 14 residues. Trimming took off 4 bases at V and 1 base at J, with 10 bases between the two ends. The germline V gene encodes CDR1 KGHSH and CDR2 LQKENI. The CDR3 spells CASSQATGNTEAFF. The CDR3 DNA reads TGTGCCAGCTCACAAGCAACCGGGAACACTGAAGCTTTCTTT.

The rearrangement links TRBV7-9 to TRBJ1-2; 11 bases map to TRBD1. With 5 bases clipped from V and 5 bases from J, the junction kept 10 bases outside the gene matches. CDR3 length: 16 amino acids. CDR1 and CDR2 from the germline V gene are SEHNR and FQNEAQ (reference sequence). The CDR3 nucleotides are TGTGCCAGCAGCCTCATCCCGGGACAGGGGGTGTATGGCTACACCTTC. Translation gives CASSLIPGQGVYGYTF.

V gene TRBV21-1 combines with J gene TRBJ2-1; the table's D call, TRBD2, was not checked against the DNA. TRBV21-1 is a recognized pseudogene. The CDR3 has 15 amino acids. The CDR3 nucleotides are TGTGCCAGCAGCAACGTTAATTCTAGTTGGCATGAGCAGTTCTTC. It codes for CASSNVNSSWHEQFF.

With respect to this clone: With a far larger clone one base away, a read error is the likely cause. Additional DNA sequences in this sample encode the identical CDR3. The gene calls are TRBV29-1 and TRBJ1-1; 7 positions agree with TRBD1. This CDR3 is 12 amino acids long. From germline, CDR1 is SQVTM and CDR2 ANQGSEA. The CDR3, as DNA: TGCAGCGTTCAGACAGGGAACACTGAAGCCTTCTTT. Amino acid sequence: CSVQTGNTEAFF.

This chain uses TRBV7-9 with TRBJ1-1, with D maybe TRBD1 (6 bases). This CDR3 is built from 15 residues. The V and J ends lost 2 bases and 1 base respectively, with 11 bases between them. Per the germline V gene, CDR1 is SEHNR and CDR2 is FQNEAQ (reference sequence). CDR3 protein: CASSLNRAENTEAFF. The CDR3 DNA follows: TGTGCCAGCAGCTTAAACAGGGCGGAGAACACTGAAGCTTTCTTT.

V usage is TRBV5-1 and J usage is TRBJ1-5; D remains ambiguous. Trimming took off 0 bases at V and 6 bases at J, with 7 bases between the two ends. The germline V gene has CDR1 SGHRS and CDR2 YFSETQ. This CDR3 contains 13 residues. DNA of the CDR3: TGCGCCAGCAGCTTGGGTCAGGTTCAGCCCCAGCATTTT. It translates to CASSLGQVQPQHF.

The chain links TRBV4-1 to TRBJ2-5; unclear D gene. The CDR3 loop spans 17 amino acids. Trimming removed 2 bases at V and 5 bases at J, with 21 bases between. The germline CDR1 and CDR2 sequences are MGHRA and YSYEKL. The CDR3 nucleotides read TGCGCCAGCAGCCAATACCACTCGGGCCAAGGAGTGGAGACCCAGTACTTC. Translating it yields CASSQYHSGQGVETQYF.

This CDR3 reads CASSEQTADTQYF. CDR3 nucleotides: TGTGCCAGCAGTGAACAAACGGCAGATACGCAGTATTTT. The chain combines TRBV2 with TRBJ2-3, with D unclear. The CDR3 is 13 amino acids. V lost 2 bases and J 4 bases, leaving 7 bases between the germline ends. Germline CDR1 SNHLY, CDR2 FYNNEI.

With regard to this clone: Other DNA sequences in the sample encode the same CDR3. The CDR3 sequence is CASSLQGGYTF. In DNA, the CDR3 is TGTGCCAGCAGTTTACAGGGGGGCTACACCTTC. This chain joins TRBV28 and TRBJ1-2; D might be TRBD1 (6 bases). The germline CDR1 and CDR2 sequences are MDHEN and SYDVKM. The CDR3 runs 11 residues. V was pared by 2 bases and J by 8 bases, with 6 bases between.

Comment on this clone: A far larger clone is a single base away, which makes a read error likely. This sample includes further DNA sequences coding for the same CDR3. The J gene is TRBJ2-5, the V gene TRBV30, with D tentatively TRBD1 or TRBD2 (6 bases each). The V end was cut by 4 bases, the J end by 5 bases, with 17 bases between. The CDR3 totals 14 residues. Germline V gene lookup returns CDR1 GTSNPN and CDR2 SVGIG (reference sequence). The CDR3 spells CAWKRLGGSETQYF. The CDR3 bases are TGTGCCTGGAAACGTTTAGGGGGGTCGGAGACCCAGTACTTC.

V usage is TRBV5-1 and J usage is TRBJ1-1, with D unresolved. Trimming cost V 1 base and J 5 bases, with 9 bases left between them. CDR1 and CDR2 from the germline V gene are SGHRS and YFSETQ. This CDR3 is built from 13 residues. The CDR3 region is CASSLRGETEAFF. CDR3 nucleotides: TGCGCCAGCAGCTTGCGGGGTGAGACTGAAGCTTTCTTT.

The rearrangement links TRBV28 to TRBJ1-5; D is unclear. The V gene lost 3 bases and the J gene lost 0 bases, with 9 bases spanning the gap. The CDR3 consists of 15 residues. Per the germline V gene, CDR1 is MDHEN and CDR2 is SYDVKM. The CDR3 here is CASSLAGYSNQPQHF. As DNA, the CDR3 is TGTGCCAGCAGTTTGGCAGGCTATAGCAATCAGCCCCAGCATTTT.

The chain uses TRBV28 and TRBJ1-3; D might be TRBD1 (5 bases). This CDR3 contains 16 residues. Germline CDR1 reads MDHEN; CDR2 reads SYDVKM. Trimming removed 6 bases from V and 0 bases from J, with 15 bases in between. The CDR3 region has the DNA TGTGCCAGCAGCGGTATACAGGTTTTCTCTGGAAACACCATATATTTT. This sequence encodes CASSGIQVFSGNTIYF. The full variable domain, its missing parts supplied by reference TRBV28 and TRBJ1-3, is DVKVTQSSRYLVKRTGEKVFLECVQDMDHENMFWYRQDPGLGLRLIYFSYDVKMKEKGDIPEGYSVSREKKERFSLILESASTNQTSMYLCASSGIQVFSGNTIYFGEGSWLTVV.

The chain has TRBV28 and TRBJ1-1; TRBD1 might be the D (5 bases). The CDR3 sequence is 14 residues long. CDR1 and CDR2 from the germline V gene are MDHEN and SYDVKM. V lost 6 bases and J 4 bases, leaving 15 bases between the germline ends. The CDR3 reads CASRDGGGPTEAFF. For the CDR3, the DNA is TGTGCCAGCAGGGACGGCGGGGGTCCCACTGAAGCTTTCTTT.

The chain carries TRBV20-1 and TRBJ2-5, with D hard to call. The V and J ends lost 3 bases and 5 bases respectively, with 7 bases between them. This CDR3 contains 11 residues. The germline CDR1 and CDR2 sequences are DFQATT and SNEGSKA (reference sequence). The CDR3 reads CSASPRETQYF. The CDR3 DNA reads as TGCAGTGCTAGCCCAAGGGAGACCCAGTACTTC.

CDR3 region: CASSPRQGAGPNTEAFF. DNA for the CDR3: TGTGCCAGTAGTCCCCGACAGGGGGCGGGACCGAACACTGAAGCTTTCTTT. The V and J genes are TRBV19 and TRBJ1-1; 10 bases agree with TRBD1. Germline CDR1 and CDR2: LNHDA and SQIVND (reference sequence). V lost 5 bases, J lost 1 base, and 10 bases stayed unmatched. This CDR3 has 17 residues.

This clone was counted once. V and J are TRBV9 and TRBJ2-7; D remains ambiguous. Trimming shortened V by 2 bases and J by 2 bases, and 17 bases separated the two germline ends. The V gene's germline CDR1 is SGDLS and CDR2 YYNGEE. The CDR3 loop spans 16 amino acids. The CDR3 DNA sequence: TGTGCCAGCAGCGTGTACTCGTTGGCGGAAGCCTACGAGCAGTACTTC. It is translated as CASSVYSLAEAYEQYF. Full variable domain (outside the CDR3, taken from reference TRBV9 and TRBJ2-7): DSGVTQTPKHLITATGQRVTLRCSPRSGDLSVYWYQQSLDQGLQFLIQYYNGEERAKGNILERFSAQQFPDLHSELNLSSLELGDSALYFCASSVYSLAEAYEQYFGPGTRLTVT.

The chain carries TRBV7-9 and TRBJ1-1; 7 bases align to TRBD1. V dropped 5 bases and J dropped 5; count of bases not matched to a gene: 8. Germline V gene sequence: CDR1 SEHNR, CDR2 FQNEAQ (reference sequence). The CDR3 is made up of 14 amino acids. The CDR3 region is CASSPRQGRTEAFF. CDR3 nucleotide sequence: TGTGCCAGCAGCCCCCGACAGGGAAGGACTGAAGCTTTCTTT.

V gene TRBV5-8 combines with J gene TRBJ2-7; no clear D gene. Germline CDR1 SGHTS, CDR2 YDEGEE. Trimming left V 4 bases short and J 7 bases short, with 15 bases between. The CDR3 consists of 13 residues. CDR3 sequence: CASSPIDPREQYF. CDR3 in DNA: TGTGCCAGCAGCCCCATAGATCCTAGGGAGCAGTACTTC.

The CDR3 reads CASSPPGTSGSYEQYF. In DNA, the CDR3 is TGTGCCAGCTCACCACCAGGCACTAGCGGGTCTTACGAGCAGTACTTC. The chain links TRBV18 to TRBJ2-7; TRBD2 aligns across 9 bases. The CDR3 loop spans 16 amino acids. Per germline, CDR1 KGHSH and CDR2 LQKENI. V lost 0 bases, J lost 4 bases, and 7 bases stayed unmatched.

The V gene is TRBV9, the J gene TRBJ2-1, with D perhaps being TRBD1 or TRBD2 (5 bases each). The CDR3 contains 15 residues. The germline V and J ends were trimmed by 4 bases and 4 bases, with 15 bases remaining between them. Germline lookup yields CDR1 SGDLS and CDR2 YYNGEE. For the CDR3, the DNA is TGTGCCAGCAGCCCCACCGGGGCACAGTACAATGAGCAGTTCTTC. The encoded protein is CASSPTGAQYNEQFF.

This chain uses TRBV7-9 with TRBJ1-2, with TRBD1 matching 12 bases. The CDR3 has 14 amino acids. Trimming at V came to 4 bases and at J to 6 bases, leaving 3 bases not matched to a gene. Germline V gene lookup returns CDR1 SEHNR and CDR2 FQNEAQ (reference sequence). This CDR3 is CASSWGQGAHGYTF. The CDR3 DNA is TGTGCCAGCAGCTGGGGACAGGGGGCGCATGGCTACACCTTC.

To note about this clone: The CDR3 end shows no conserved phenylalanine or tryptophan, and so a read error is likely. The DNA for the CDR3 is TGTGCCGGCAGCGCGGGAGACCGGGACAGCTACGAGCAGTACCTC. Translation gives CAGSAGDRDSYEQYL. The chain recombines TRBV9 with TRBJ2-7; tentatively, D is TRBD1 or TRBD2 (7 bases each). Germline CDR1 reads SGDLS; CDR2 reads YYNGEE. CDR3 length: 15 residues.

The count of this clone is one. The chain uses TRBV6-1 and TRBJ2-3, with 12 bases lining up with TRBD2. Germline V lookup: CDR1 MNHNS, CDR2 SASEGT. This CDR3 has 17 amino acids. V shed 6 bases, J shed 1 base, and the junction held 8 bases outside the gene matches. Written as DNA, the CDR3 is TGTGCCAGCAGGGAAACCCGACTAGCGGGAGGCACAGATACGCAGTATTTT. This encodes CASRETRLAGGTDTQYF.

The chain couples TRBV6-4 to TRBJ2-1; D remains ambiguous. Germline V lookup: CDR1 MRHNA, CDR2 SNTAGT. V was trimmed by 7 bases and J by 7 bases, leaving 20 bases between them. The CDR3 runs 15 residues. DNA for the CDR3: TGTGCCAGCATCCCTGAGCAGGCTGGTTGGAATGAGCAGTTCTTC. Protein sequence: CASIPEQAGWNEQFF.

This chain uses TRBV9 with TRBJ2-1; maybe TRBD2 (5 bases). The CDR3 sequence is 13 residues long. The V and J ends lost 4 bases and 7 bases respectively, with 12 bases between them. Germline V lookup: CDR1 SGDLS, CDR2 YYNGEE. The CDR3 protein is CASSSRTYNEQFF. The DNA for the CDR3 is TGTGCCAGCAGCTCCCGGACTTATAATGAGCAGTTCTTC.

This chain uses TRBV5-5 with TRBJ2-3; 11 bases are a match to TRBD2. Germline CDR1 and CDR2: SGHKS and YYEKEE (reference sequence). The CDR3 runs 15 residues. The J segment lost 7 bases and the V segment lost 4 bases, leaving 8 bases of the junction unmatched. The CDR3 region has the DNA TGTGCCAGCAGCCCCCGACTAGCGGGGATGTATACGCAGTATTTT. Amino acid sequence: CASSPRLAGMYTQYF.

The gene calls are TRBV25-1 and TRBJ1-1; D not certain. The CDR3 consists of 14 residues. The ends were cut back, 1 base at V and 0 bases at J, with 6 bases in the middle. CDR1 and CDR2 (germline): MGHDK, SYGVNS. The CDR3 here is CASSEFGMNTEAFF. DNA for the CDR3: TGTGCCAGCAGTGAATTTGGTATGAACACTGAAGCTTTCTTT.